The 8 T cell receptor beta chains below all came from one sample that was sequenced in a study of T cell clones after liver transplantation. Profiled with immunoSEQ multiplex PCR; TCRdb holds only in-frame clones, not every one. Among tens of thousands of clones listed, roughly 80% were seen once. This material consisted of CD4+ T cells from blood, taken 12 months after liver transplant. These receptors were taken from a human patient who received a liver transplant. The T cells may come from the graft donor.

The gene calls are TRBV6-1 and TRBJ2-5, with D unresolved. The V end was cut by 6 bases, the J end by 5 bases, with 10 bases between. Germline V gene sequence: CDR1 MNHNS, CDR2 SASEGT. The CDR3 covers 12 residues. CDR3 sequence reads: CASSFGRETQYF. Here the CDR3 DNA reads TGTGCCAGCAGCTTTGGACGGGAGACCCAGTACTTC.

The V and J genes are TRBV2 and TRBJ1-5, with 7 bases lining up with TRBD1. CDR1 and CDR2 (germline): SNHLY, FYNNEI. V lost 5 bases and J lost 3; bases outside the gene matches: 7. The CDR3 spans 15 residues. CDR3 amino acids: CASSTGVSDNQPQHF. Written as DNA, the CDR3 is TGTGCCAGCAGTACAGGGGTGTCCGACAATCAGCCCCAGCATTTT.

This chain joins TRBV30 and TRBJ2-1, with TRBD2 identical over 10 bases. The CDR3 extends over 13 amino acids. Germline V gene lookup returns CDR1 GTSNPN and CDR2 SVGIG (reference sequence). Written as DNA, the CDR3 is TGTGCATACACTAGCGGGAACGACAATGAGCAGTTCTTC. Translation gives CAYTSGNDNEQFF. Full variable domain (missing parts from reference TRBV30 and TRBJ2-1): SQTIHQWPATLVQPVGSPLSLECTVEGTSNPNLYWYRQAAGRGLQLLFYSVGIGQISSEVPQNLSASRPQDRQFILSSKKLLLSDSGFYLCAYTSGNDNEQFFGPGTRLTVL.

The chain recombines TRBV2 with TRBJ2-7, with 12 bases that match TRBD2. Losses at the gene ends were 7 bases for V and 6 bases for J; bases not matched to a gene: 10. Germline V gives CDR1 SNHLY, CDR2 FYNNEI. The CDR3 loop spans 15 amino acids. CDR3 amino acids: CASKWTSGVPGEQYF. For the CDR3, the DNA is TGTGCCAGCAAATGGACTAGCGGGGTTCCAGGCGAGCAGTACTTC.

The chain couples TRBV7-6 to TRBJ2-7; 7 bases fit TRBD1. CDR3 length equals 14 residues. Germline V lookup: CDR1 SGHVS, CDR2 FNYEAQ. Germline trimming cut 4 bases from V and 0 bases from J; bases unmatched to any gene: 3. The CDR3: CASSSDRASYEQYF. For the CDR3, the DNA is TGTGCCAGCAGCTCTGACAGGGCCTCCTACGAGCAGTACTTC.

The rearrangement links TRBV11-3 to TRBJ2-1; TRBD2 might be the D (5 bases). This CDR3 contains 15 residues. Trimming shortened V by 2 bases and J by 5 bases, and 13 bases separated the two germline ends. Germline CDR1 reads SGHNT; CDR2 reads YENEEA. CDR3 nucleotide sequence: TGTGCCAGCAGCTTACGGGGAAGAGGGAACAATGAGCAGTTCTTC. Its translation: CASSLRGRGNNEQFF.

The genes are TRBV5-1 and TRBJ2-5; D uncertain. The CDR3 spans 14 residues. The germline gives CDR1 SGHRS, CDR2 YFSETQ. Trimming took 0 bases from V and 2 from J, leaving 8 bases between them. The CDR3, as DNA: TGCGCCAGCAGCTTGGGCACCTCGCAAGAGACCCAGTACTTC. Its translation is CASSLGTSQETQYF. The variable domain in full, with the rest retrieved from reference TRBV5-1 and TRBJ2-5, is KAGVTQTPRYLIKTRGQQVTLSCSPISGHRSVSWYQQTPGQGLQFLFEYFSETQRNKGNFPGRFSGRQFSNSRSEMNVSTLELGDSALYLCASSLGTSQETQYFGPGTRLLVL.

V and J are TRBV6-1 and TRBJ2-3; tentatively, D is TRBD2 (5 bases). The V end was cut by 8 bases, the J end by 0 bases, with 15 bases between. Germline lookup yields CDR1 MNHNS and CDR2 SASEGT. This CDR3 is 15 amino acids long. The CDR3 coding sequence is TGTGCCAGCGGTCTTACTCGGACTAGCACAGATACGCAGTATTTT. Its protein product is CASGLTRTSTDTQYF.